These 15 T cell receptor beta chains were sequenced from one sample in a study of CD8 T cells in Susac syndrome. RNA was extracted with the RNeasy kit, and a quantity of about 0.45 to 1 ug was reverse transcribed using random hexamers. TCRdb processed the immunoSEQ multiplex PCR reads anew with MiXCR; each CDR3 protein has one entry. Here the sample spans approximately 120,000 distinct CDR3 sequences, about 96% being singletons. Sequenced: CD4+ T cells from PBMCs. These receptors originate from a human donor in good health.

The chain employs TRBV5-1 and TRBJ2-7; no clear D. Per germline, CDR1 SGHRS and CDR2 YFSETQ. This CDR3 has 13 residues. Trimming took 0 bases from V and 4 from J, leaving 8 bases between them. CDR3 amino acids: CASSLESRYEQYF. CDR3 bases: TGCGCCAGCAGCTTGGAATCTAGGTACGAGCAGTACTTC.

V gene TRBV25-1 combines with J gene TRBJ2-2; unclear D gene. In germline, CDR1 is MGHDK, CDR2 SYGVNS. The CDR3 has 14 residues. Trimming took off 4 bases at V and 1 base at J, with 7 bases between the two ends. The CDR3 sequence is CASSVRMNTGELFF. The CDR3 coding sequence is TGTGCCAGCAGTGTGCGGATGAACACCGGGGAGCTGTTTTTT.

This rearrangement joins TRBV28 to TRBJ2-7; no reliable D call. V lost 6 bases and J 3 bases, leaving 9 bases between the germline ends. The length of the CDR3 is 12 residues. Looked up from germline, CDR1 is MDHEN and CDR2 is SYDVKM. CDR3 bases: TGTGCCAGCAGGTCCTCACACTACGAGCAGTACTTC. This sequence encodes CASRSSHYEQYF.

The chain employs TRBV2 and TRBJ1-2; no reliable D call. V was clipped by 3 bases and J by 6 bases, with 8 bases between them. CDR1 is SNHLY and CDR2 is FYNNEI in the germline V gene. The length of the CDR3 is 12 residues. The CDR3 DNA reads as TGTGCCAGCAGTGAGGAAGGACATGGCTACACCTTC. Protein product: CASSEEGHGYTF. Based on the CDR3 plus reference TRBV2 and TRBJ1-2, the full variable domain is EPEVTQTPSHQVTQMGQEVILRCVPISNHLYFYWYRQILGQKVEFLVSFYNNEISEKSEIFDDQFSVERPDGSNFTLKIRSTKLEDSAMYFCASSEEGHGYTFGSGTRLTVV.

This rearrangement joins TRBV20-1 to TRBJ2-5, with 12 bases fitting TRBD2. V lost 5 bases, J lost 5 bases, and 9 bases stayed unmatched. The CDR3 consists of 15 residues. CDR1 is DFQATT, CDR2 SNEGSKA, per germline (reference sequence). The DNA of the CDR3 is TGCAGTGCTGTCTCTAGCGGGAGGGCCATCGAGACCCAGTACTTC. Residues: CSAVSSGRAIETQYF.

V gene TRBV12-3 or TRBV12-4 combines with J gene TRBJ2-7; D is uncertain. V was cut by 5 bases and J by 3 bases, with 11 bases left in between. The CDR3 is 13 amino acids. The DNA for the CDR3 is TGTGCCAGCAGTGGCCGGGTTTTCTACGAGCAGTACTTC. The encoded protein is CASSGRVFYEQYF.

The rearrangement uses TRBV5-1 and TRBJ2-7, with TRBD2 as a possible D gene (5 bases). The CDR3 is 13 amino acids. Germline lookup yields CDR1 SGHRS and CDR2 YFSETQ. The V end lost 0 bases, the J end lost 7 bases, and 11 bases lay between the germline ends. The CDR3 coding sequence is TGCGCCAGCAGCTTGGCAGACTATCGGGAGCAGTACTTC. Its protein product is CASSLADYREQYF.

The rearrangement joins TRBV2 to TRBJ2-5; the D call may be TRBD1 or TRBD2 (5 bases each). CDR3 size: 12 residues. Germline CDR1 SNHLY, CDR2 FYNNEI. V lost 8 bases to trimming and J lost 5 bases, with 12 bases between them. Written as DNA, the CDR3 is TGTGCCAGCGGGACGGTCGGGGAGACCCAGTACTTC. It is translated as CASGTVGETQYF.

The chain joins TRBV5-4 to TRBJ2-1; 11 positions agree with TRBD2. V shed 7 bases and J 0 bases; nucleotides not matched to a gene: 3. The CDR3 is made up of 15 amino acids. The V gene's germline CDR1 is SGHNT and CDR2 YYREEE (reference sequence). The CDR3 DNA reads TGTGCCAGCCGACTAGCGGGATCCTCCTACAATGAGCAGTTCTTC. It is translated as CASRLAGSSYNEQFF.

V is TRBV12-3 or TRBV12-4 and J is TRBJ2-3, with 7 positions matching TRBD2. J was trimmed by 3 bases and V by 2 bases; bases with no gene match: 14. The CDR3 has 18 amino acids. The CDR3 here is CASSLTLLAGVGTDTQYF. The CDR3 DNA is TGTGCCAGCAGTTTAACGTTATTGGCGGGAGTAGGAACAGATACGCAGTATTTT.

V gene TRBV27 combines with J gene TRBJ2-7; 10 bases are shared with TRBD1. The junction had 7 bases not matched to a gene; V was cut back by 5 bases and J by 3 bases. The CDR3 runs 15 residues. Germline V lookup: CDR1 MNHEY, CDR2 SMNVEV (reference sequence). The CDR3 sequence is CASSLRDRGFYEQYF. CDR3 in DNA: TGTGCCAGCAGTCTTCGGGACAGGGGATTCTACGAGCAGTACTTC.

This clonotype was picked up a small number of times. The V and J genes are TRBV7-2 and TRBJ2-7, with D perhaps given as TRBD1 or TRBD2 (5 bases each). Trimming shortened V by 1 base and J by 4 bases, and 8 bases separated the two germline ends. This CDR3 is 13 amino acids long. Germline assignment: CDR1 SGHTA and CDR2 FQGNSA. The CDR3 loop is CASSLVGDYEQYF. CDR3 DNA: TGTGCCAGCAGCTTAGTGGGGGATTACGAGCAGTACTTC. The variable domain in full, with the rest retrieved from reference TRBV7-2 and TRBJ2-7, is GAGVSQSPSNKVTEKGKDVELRCDPISGHTALYWYRQSLGQGLEFLIYFQGNSAPDKSGLPSDRFSAERTGGSVSTLTIQRTQQEDSAVYLCASSLVGDYEQYFGPGTRLTVT.

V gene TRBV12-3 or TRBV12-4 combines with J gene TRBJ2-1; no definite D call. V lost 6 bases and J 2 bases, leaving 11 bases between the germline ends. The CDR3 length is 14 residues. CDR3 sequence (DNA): TGTGCCAGCAGGGGTAGAGTAGCCTACAATGAGCAGTTCTTC. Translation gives CASRGRVAYNEQFF.

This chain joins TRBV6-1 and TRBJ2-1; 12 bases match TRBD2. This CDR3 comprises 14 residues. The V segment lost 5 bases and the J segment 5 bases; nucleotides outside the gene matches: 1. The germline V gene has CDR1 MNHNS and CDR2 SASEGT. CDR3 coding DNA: TGTGCCAGCAGTCGACTAGCGGGAGACAATGAGCAGTTCTTC. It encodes CASSRLAGDNEQFF.

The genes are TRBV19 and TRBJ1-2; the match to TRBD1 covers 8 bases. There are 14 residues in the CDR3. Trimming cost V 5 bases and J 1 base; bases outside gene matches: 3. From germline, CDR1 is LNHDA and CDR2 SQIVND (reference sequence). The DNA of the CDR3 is TGTGCCAGTAGTGGACAGGGAGTTAACTATGGCTACACCTTC. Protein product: CASSGQGVNYGYTF.